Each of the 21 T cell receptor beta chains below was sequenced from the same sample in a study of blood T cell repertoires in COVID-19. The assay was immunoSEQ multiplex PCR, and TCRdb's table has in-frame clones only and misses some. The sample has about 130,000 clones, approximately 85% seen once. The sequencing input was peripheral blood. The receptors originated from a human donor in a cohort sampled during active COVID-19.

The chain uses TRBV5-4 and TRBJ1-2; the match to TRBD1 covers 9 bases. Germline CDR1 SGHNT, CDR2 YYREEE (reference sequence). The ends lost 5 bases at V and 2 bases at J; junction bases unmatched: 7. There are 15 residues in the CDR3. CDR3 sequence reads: CASSPGTGSNYGYTF. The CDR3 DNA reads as TGTGCCAGCAGTCCCGGGACAGGGAGCAACTATGGCTACACCTTC. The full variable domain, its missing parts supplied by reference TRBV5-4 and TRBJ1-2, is ETGVTQSPTHLIKTRGQQVTLRCSSQSGHNTVSWYQQALGQGPQFIFQYYREEENGRGNFPPRFSGLQFPNYSSELNVNALELDDSALYLCASSPGTGSNYGYTFGSGTRLTVV.

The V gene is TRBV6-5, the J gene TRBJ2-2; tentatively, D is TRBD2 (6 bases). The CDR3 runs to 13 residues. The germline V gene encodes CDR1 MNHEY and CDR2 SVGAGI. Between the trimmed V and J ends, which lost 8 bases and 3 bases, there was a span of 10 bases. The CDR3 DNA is TGTGCCAGCGGGGGGTTTGACACCGGGGAGCTGTTTTTT. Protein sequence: CASGGFDTGELFF.

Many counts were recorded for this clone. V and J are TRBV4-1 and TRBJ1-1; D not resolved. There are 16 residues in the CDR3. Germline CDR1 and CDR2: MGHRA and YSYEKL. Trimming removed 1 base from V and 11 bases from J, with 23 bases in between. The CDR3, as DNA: TGCGCCAGCAGCCAAGCGTCGGGAACCCGGGCGGAATGGGCTTTCTTT. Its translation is CASSQASGTRAEWAFF.

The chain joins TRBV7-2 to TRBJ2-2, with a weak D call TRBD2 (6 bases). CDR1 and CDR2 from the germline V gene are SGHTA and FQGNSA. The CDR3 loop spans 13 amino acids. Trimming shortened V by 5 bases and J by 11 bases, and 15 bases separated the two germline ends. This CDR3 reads CASSTRSGRELFF. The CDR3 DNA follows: TGTGCCAGCAGCACAAGAAGCGGGCGAGAGCTGTTTTTT.

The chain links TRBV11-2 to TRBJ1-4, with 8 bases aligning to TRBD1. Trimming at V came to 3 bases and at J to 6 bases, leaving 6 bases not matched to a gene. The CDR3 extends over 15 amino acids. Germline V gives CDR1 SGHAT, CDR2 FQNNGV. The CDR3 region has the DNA TGTGCCAGCAGCTTCGGGACAGGTTACGATGAAAAACTGTTTTTT. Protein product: CASSFGTGYDEKLFF.

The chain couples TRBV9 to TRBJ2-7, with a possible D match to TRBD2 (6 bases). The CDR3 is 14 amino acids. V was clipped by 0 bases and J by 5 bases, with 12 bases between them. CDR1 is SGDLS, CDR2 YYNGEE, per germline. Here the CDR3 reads CASSVAPGLHEQYF. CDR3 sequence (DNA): TGTGCCAGCAGCGTAGCTCCGGGACTCCACGAGCAGTACTTC.

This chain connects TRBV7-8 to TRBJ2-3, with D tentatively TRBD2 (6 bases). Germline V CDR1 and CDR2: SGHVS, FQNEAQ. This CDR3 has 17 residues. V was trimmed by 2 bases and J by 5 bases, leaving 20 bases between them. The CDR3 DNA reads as TGTGCCAGCAGCTTACGAGCAATTGGACGGGGGAGAGATACGCAGTATTTT. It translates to CASSLRAIGRGRDTQYF. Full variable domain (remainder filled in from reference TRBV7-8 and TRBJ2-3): GAGVSQSPRYKVAKRGQDVALRCDPISGHVSLFWYQQALGQGPEFLTYFQNEAQLDKSGLPSDRFFAERPEGSVSTLKIQRTQQEDSAVYLCASSLRAIGRGRDTQYFGPGTRLTVL.

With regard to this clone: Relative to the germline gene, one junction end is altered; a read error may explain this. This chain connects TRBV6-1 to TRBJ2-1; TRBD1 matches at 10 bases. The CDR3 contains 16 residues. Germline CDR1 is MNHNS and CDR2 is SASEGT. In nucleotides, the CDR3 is TGTGCCAGCAGTAAAGCCGACAGGGGGCCCAGCGATGAGCAGTTCTTC. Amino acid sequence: CASSKADRGPSDEQFF.

In DNA, the CDR3 is TGTGCCAGCAGTCCCCGGACAGGCGACGAGCAGTACTTC. It is translated as CASSPRTGDEQYF. The chain links TRBV12-3 or TRBV12-4 to TRBJ2-7, with 7 bases that match TRBD1. This CDR3 region has 13 residues. The ends lost 5 bases at V and 5 bases at J; junction bases unmatched: 6.

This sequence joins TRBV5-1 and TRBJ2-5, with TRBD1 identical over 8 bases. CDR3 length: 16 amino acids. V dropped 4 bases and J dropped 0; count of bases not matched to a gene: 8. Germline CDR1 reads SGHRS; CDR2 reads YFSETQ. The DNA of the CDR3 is TGCGCCAGCAGCGGACCGACAGGGGCTAACCAAGAGACCCAGTACTTC. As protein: CASSGPTGANQETQYF.

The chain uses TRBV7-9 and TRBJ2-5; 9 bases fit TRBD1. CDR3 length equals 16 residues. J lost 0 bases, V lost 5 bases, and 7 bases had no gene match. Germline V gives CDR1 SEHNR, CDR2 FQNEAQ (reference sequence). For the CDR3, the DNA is TGTGCCAGCAGCCGAGGGACAGGGATGTACCAAGAGACCCAGTACTTC. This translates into CASSRGTGMYQETQYF.

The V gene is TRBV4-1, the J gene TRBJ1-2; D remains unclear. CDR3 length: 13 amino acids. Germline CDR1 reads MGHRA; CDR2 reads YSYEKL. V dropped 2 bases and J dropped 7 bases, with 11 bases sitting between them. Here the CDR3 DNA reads TGCGCCAGCAGCCAATCCCGGGGTTCTGGCTACACCTTC. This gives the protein CASSQSRGSGYTF.

CDR3 sequence: CASSLEGTSTYEQYV. DNA for the CDR3: TGTGCCAGCAGCTTAGAGGGGACTTCTACCTACGAGCAGTACGTC. The rearrangement joins TRBV7-2 to TRBJ2-7; possible D gene TRBD2, 6 bases. The length of the CDR3 is 15 residues. V was pared by 1 base and J by 2 bases, with 12 bases between. From germline, CDR1 is SGHTA and CDR2 FQGNSA.

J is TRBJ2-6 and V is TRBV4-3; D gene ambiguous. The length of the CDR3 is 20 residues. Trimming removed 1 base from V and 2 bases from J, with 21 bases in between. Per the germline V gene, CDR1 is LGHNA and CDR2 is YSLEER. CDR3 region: CASSQVWALVSLPGANVLTF. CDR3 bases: TGCGCCAGCAGCCAAGTTTGGGCCCTTGTATCGCTACCTGGGGCCAACGTCCTGACTTTC.

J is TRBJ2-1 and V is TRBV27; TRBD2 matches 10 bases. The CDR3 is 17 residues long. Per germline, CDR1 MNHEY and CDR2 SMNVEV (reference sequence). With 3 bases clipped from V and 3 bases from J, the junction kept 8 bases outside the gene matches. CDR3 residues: CASSFNLAGVGYNEQFF. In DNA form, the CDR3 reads TGTGCCAGCAGTTTTAATCTAGCGGGAGTTGGCTACAATGAGCAGTTCTTC.

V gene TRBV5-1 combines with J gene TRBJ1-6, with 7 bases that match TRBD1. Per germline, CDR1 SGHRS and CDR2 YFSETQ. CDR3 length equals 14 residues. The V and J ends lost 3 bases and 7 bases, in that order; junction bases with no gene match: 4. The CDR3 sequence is CASSWTGPNSPLHF. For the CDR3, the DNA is TGCGCCAGCAGCTGGACAGGCCCCAATTCACCCCTCCACTTT. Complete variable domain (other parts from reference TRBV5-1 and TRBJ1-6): KAGVTQTPRYLIKTRGQQVTLSCSPISGHRSVSWYQQTPGQGLQFLFEYFSETQRNKGNFPGRFSGRQFSNSRSEMNVSTLELGDSALYLCASSWTGPNSPLHFGNGTRLTVT.

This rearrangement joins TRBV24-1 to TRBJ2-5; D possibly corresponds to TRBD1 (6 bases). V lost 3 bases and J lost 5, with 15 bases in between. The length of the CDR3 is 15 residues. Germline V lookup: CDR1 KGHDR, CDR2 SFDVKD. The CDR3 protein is CATSDPRGFVETQYF. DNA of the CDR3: TGTGCCACCAGTGATCCCAGGGGTTTTGTGGAGACCCAGTACTTC.

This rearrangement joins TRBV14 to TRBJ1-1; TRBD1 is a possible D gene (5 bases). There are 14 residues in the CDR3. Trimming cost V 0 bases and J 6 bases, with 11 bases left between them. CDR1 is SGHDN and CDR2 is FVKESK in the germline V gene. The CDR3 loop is CASSQEWGRAEAFF. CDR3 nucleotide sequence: TGTGCCAGCAGCCAAGAGTGGGGCAGAGCTGAAGCTTTCTTT.

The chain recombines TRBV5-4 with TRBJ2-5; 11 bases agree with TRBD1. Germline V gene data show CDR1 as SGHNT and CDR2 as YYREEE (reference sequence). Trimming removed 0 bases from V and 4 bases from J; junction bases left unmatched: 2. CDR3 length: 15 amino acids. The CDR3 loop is CASSLGGTGGETQYF. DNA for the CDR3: TGTGCCAGCAGCTTGGGCGGGACAGGGGGAGAGACCCAGTACTTC.

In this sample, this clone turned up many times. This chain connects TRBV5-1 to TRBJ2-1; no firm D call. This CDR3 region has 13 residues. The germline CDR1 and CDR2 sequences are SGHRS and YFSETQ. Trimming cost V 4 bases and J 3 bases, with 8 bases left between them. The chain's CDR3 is CASSAAGYNEQFF. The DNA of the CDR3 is TGCGCCAGCAGCGCCGCCGGCTACAATGAGCAGTTCTTC.

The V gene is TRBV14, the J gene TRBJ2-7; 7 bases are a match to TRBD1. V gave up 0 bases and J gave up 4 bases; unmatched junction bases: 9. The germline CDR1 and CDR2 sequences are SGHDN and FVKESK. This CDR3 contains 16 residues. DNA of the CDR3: TGTGCCAGCAGCCAAGATTTTGACGGGACAGTGTACGAGCAGTACTTC. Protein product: CASSQDFDGTVYEQYF.